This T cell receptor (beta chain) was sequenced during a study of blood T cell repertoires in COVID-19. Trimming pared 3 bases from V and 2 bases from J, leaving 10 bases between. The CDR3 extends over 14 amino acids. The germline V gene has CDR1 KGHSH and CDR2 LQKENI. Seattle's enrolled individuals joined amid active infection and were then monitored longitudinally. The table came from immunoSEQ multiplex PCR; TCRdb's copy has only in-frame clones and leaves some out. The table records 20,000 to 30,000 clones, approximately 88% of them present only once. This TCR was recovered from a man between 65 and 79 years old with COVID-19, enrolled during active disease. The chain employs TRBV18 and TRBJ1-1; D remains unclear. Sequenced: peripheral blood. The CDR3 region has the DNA TGTGCCAGCTCACCCCCACAAATTAACACTGAAGCTTTCTTT. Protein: CASSPPQINTEAFF.